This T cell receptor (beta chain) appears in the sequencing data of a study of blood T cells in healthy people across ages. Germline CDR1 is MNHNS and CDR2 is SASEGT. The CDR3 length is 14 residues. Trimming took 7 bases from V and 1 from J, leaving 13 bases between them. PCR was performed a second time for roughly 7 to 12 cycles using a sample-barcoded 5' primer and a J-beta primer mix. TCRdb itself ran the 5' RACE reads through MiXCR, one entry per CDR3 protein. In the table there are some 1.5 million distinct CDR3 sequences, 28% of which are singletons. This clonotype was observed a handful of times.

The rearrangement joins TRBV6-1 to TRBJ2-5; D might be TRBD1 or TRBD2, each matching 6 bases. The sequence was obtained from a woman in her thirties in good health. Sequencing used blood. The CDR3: CASNKGGGQETQYF. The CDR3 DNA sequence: TGTGCCAGCAATAAAGGGGGAGGCCAAGAGACCCAGTACTTC.